This T cell receptor (beta chain) appears in the sequencing data of a study of CD8 T cells in ankylosing spondylitis. The study's findings and limits: Peripheral blood samples showed relatively rare disease-linked clones, and these clones were CD8+. Reactive arthritis synovial fluid and blood previously showed some of these motif variants. Among TCR beta sequences, a motif of under ten highly homologous variants appeared characteristic of ankylosing spondylitis blood. Significantly higher representation of disease-linked clones was reported for matched ankylosing spondylitis synovial fluid.

CDR3 length equals 16 residues. The germline V gene encodes CDR1 SGHAT and CDR2 FQNNGV. V shed 4 bases and J 9 bases; nucleotides not matched to a gene: 15. A single record per CDR3 protein comes from TCRdb applying MiXCR to the 5' RACE reads. The table records almost 400,000 distinct CDR3 sequences, approximately 20% of them present only once. This clonotype was counted ten times or more. The antigen remains unidentified. Sequencing was performed on blood, either unsorted or a sorted T cell fraction (not recorded which). The clonotype was recovered from a male donor with ankylosing spondylitis. The V gene is TRBV11-2, the J gene TRBJ2-1; 7 bases match TRBD2. CDR3 region: CASSSAGGLGFGEQFF. The CDR3 DNA is TGTGCCAGCAGCTCGGCAGGAGGACTAGGCTTTGGTGAGCAGTTCTTC.